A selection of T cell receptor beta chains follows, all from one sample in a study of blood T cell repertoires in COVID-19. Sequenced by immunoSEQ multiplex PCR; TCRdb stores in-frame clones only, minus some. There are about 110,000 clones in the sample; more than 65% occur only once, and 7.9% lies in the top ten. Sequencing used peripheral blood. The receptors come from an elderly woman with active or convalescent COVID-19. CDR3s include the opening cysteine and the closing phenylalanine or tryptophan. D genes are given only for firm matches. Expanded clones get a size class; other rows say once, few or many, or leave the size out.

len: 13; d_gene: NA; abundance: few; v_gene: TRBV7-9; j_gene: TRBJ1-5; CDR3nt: TGTGCCAGCAGCCCTGACCAGGGTCAGCCCCAGCATTTT; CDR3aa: CASSPDQGQPQHF
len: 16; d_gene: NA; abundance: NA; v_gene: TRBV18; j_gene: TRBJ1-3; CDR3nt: TGTGCCAGCTCACCATTACAGGCAGTGACTGGAAACACCATATATTTT; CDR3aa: CASSPLQAVTGNTIYF
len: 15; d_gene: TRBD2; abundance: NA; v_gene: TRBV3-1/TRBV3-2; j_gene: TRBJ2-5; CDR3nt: TGTGCCAGCAGCCGTCGGACTAGCGCGCAAGAGACCCAGTACTTC; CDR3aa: CASSRRTSAQETQYF
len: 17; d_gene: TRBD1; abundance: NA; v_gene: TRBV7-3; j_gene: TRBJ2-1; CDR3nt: TGTGCCAGCAGCTTAACGTTGGACAGGGGGCCCTACAATGAGCAGTTCTTC; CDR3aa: CASSLTLDRGPYNEQFF
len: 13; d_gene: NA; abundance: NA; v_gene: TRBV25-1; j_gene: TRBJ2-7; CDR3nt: TGTGCCAGCAGAGGTACAGGGTGGTACGAGCAGTACTTC; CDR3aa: CASRGTGWYEQYF
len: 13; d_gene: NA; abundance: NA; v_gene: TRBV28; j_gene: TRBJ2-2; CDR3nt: TGTGCCAGCATGGGCGCGAACACCGGGGAGCTGTTTTTT; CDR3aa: CASMGANTGELFF
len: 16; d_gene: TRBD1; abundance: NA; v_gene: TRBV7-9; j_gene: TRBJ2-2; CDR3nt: TGTGCCAGCAGCTACCGGGACAGGGAAATGAGCGGGGAGCTGTTTTTT; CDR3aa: CASSYRDREMSGELFF
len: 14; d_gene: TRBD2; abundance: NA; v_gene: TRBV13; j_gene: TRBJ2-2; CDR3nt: TGTGCCAGCAGCACCGGGACTAGTTTAAGGGAGCTGTTTTTT; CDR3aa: CASSTGTSLRELFF
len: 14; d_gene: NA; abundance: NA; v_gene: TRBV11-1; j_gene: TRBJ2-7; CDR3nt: TGTGCCAGCAGCTTAGGTGGCTTGAACTACGAGCAGTACTTC; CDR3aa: CASSLGGLNYEQYF
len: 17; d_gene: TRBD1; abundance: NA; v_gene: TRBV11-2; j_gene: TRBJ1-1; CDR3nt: TGTGCCAGCAGCTTATCCGGACAGGGAATAATGAACACTGAAGCTTTCTTT; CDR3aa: CASSLSGQGIMNTEAFF
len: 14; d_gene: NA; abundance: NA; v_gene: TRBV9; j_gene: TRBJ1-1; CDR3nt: TGTGCCAGCAGCGGCGCCCCGTGGAGCGCTGAAGCTTTCTTT; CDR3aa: CASSGAPWSAEAFF
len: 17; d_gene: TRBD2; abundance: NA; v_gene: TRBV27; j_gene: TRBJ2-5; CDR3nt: TGTGCCAGCAGTTTCCTCGGACTAGCGGGAGGCCCGGAGACCCAGTACTTC; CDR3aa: CASSFLGLAGGPETQYF
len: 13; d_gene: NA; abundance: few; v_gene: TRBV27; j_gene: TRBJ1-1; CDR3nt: TGTGCCAGCAGCACAGAGAGGAACACTGAAGCTTTCTTT; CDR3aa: CASSTERNTEAFF
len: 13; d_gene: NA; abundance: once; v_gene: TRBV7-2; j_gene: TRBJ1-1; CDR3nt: TGTGCCAGCAGCTTACAGGCAGTCACTGAAGCTTTCTTT; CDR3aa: CASSLQAVTEAFF
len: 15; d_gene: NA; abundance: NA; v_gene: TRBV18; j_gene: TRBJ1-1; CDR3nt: TGTGCCAGCTCACCACCGCTGGGAGGGAACACTGAAGCTTTCTTT; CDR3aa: CASSPPLGGNTEAFF
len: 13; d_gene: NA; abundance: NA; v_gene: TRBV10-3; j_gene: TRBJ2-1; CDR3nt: TGTGCCATCACGGCAGGGGAAAGGGATGAGCAGTTCTTC; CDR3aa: CAITAGERDEQFF
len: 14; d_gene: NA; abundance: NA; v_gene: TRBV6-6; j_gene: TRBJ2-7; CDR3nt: TGTGCCAGCAGTTACCGGACAGTAACCTACGAGCAGTACTTC; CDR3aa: CASSYRTVTYEQYF
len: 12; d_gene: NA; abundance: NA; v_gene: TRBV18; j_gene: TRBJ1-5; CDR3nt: TGTGCCAGCTCATTAAGCAATCAGCCCCAGCATTTT; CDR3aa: CASSLSNQPQHF
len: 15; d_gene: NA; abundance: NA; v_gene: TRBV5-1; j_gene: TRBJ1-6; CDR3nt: TGCGCCAGCAGCTTGGAGCTAACAGGGAATTCACCCCTCCACTTT; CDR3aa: CASSLELTGNSPLHF
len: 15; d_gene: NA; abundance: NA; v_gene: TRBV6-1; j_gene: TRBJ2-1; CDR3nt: TGTGCCAGCAGTGAGGATGGCCAGGGGTCAGATGAGCAGTTCTTC; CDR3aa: CASSEDGQGSDEQFF
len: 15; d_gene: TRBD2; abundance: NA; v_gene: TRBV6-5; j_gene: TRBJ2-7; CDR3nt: TGTGCCAGCAGCCGCAGCGGGAGGGCTAACTACGAGCAGTACTTC; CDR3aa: CASSRSGRANYEQYF
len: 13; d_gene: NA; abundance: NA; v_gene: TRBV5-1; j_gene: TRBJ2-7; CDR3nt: TGCGCCAGCAGCTCATCGCAGGGCTCCGAGCAGTACTTC; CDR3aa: CASSSSQGSEQYF
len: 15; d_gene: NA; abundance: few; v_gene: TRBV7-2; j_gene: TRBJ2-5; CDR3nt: TGTGCCAGCAGACAAGGGGGGGCTAAGGGAGAGACCCAGTACTTC; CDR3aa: CASRQGGAKGETQYF
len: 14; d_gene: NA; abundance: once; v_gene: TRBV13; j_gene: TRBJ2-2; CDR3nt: TGTGCCAGCAGCCACGGGAAGAACACCGGGGAGCTGTTTTTT; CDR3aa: CASSHGKNTGELFF
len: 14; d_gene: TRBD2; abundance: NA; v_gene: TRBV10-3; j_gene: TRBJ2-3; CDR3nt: TGTGCCATCAATTGGGCGGGAGAGGCAGATACGCAGTATTTT; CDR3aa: CAINWAGEADTQYF
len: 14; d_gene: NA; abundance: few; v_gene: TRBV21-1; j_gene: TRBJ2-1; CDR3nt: TGTGCCAGCAGCAACCCCAAATACCGGGGGGAGCAGTTCTTC; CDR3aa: CASSNPKYRGEQFF
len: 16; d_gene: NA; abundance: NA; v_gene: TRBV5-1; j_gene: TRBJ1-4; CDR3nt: TGCGCCAGCAGGCGGGACTCGGGCGTGGGTAATGAAAAACTGTTTTTT; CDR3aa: CASRRDSGVGNEKLFF
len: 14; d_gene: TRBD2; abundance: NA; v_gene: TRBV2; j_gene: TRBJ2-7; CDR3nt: TGTGCCAGCAAGGTGAGCGGGAGCTCCTACGAGCAGTACTTC; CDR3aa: CASKVSGSSYEQYF
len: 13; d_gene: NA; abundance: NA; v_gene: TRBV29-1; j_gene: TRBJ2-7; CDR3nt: TGCAGCGTTGAAACGGGAAGATGGGGCGAGCAGTACTTC; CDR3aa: CSVETGRWGEQYF
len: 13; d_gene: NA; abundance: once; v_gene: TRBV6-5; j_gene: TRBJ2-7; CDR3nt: TGTGCCATCAGAGGGACTGGCTGCGGCGAGCAGTACTTC; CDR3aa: CAIRGTGCGEQYF
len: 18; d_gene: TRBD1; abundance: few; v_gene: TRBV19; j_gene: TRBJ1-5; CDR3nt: TGTGCCAGTAGTACGATACAGGGGCGAGGGGAATGGGGTCAGCCCCAGCATTTT; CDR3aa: CASSTIQGRGEWGQPQHF
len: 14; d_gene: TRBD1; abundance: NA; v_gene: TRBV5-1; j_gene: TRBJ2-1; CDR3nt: TGCGCCAGCAGTTCCGGGACAGGGAACAATGAGCAGTTCTTC; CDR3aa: CASSSGTGNNEQFF
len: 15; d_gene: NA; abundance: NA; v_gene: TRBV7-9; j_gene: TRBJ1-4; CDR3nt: TGTGCCAGCAGCTTAGGGGAGGGGAGTAATGAAAAACTGTTTTTT; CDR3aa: CASSLGEGSNEKLFF
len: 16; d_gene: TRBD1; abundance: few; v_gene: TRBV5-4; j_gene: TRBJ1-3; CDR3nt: TGTGCCAGCAGCTTGGAGGGGGCGCGAGCTGGAAACACCATATATTTT; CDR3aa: CASSLEGARAGNTIYF
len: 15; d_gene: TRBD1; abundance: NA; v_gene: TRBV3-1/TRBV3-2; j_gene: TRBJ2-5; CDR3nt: TGTGCCAGCAGCCAAGCGGCAGGGGGACAAGAGACCCAGTACTTC; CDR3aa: CASSQAAGGQETQYF
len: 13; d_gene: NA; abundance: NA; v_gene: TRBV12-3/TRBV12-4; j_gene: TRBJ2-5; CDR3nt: TGTGCCAGCACCACGAGGCCCGAAGAGACCCAGTACTTC; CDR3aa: CASTTRPEETQYF
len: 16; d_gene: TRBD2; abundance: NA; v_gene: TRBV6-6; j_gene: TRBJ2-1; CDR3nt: TGTGCCAGCAGTCGTTCTAGCGGGAGTGCCTACAATGAGCAGTTCTTC; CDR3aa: CASSRSSGSAYNEQFF
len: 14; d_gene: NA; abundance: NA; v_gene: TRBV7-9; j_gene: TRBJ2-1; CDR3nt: TGTGCCAGCAGCTTAGGGTCTAGGTTGGGTGAGCAGTTCTTC; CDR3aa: CASSLGSRLGEQFF
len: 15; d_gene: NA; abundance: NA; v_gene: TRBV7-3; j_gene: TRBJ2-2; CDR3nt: TGTGCCAGCAGCTTAACCCAAACGAACACCGGGGAGCTGTTTTTT; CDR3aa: CASSLTQTNTGELFF
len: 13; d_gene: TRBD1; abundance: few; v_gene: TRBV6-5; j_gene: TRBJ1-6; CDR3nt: TGTGCCACCTGGGACAGGGTTAATTCACCCCTCCACTTT; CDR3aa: CATWDRVNSPLHF
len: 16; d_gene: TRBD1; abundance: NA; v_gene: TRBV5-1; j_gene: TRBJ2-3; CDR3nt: TGCGCCAGCAGCTTGGAAAGGACAGGGCCCACAGATACGCAGTATTTT; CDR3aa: CASSLERTGPTDTQYF